One T cell receptor (beta chain) is described in this entry. Its cognate antigen is unknown. These data originate in a study of shared clonotypes between healthy human individuals. Findings of the study overall: Sampling covered nothing but blood. Tissue TCR repertoires likely differ from those found in blood. Shared across a handful of donors were about 4.6% of the naive CD4 clonotypes. Estimated richness values were generally larger in naive subsets than in memory subsets.

Naive CD8 cells lacked CD45RO and underwent positive selection for CCR7, leaving out terminally differentiated effector memory CD45RA+ cells. The germline gives CDR1 SGHVS, CDR2 FNYEAQ. The CDR3 extends over 14 amino acids. The trim removed 4 bases at V and 4 bases at J, leaving 3 bases unmatched. DNA at 200 ng, 25,000 to 35,000 T cell genomes, went into sorted-subset replicate PCRs. Clones were read by immunoSEQ multiplex PCR, and TCRdb kept only the in-frame ones, dropping some. Here the sample spans hundreds of thousands of clones, about 97% being singletons. The chain has TRBV7-6 and TRBJ2-3, with 9 bases lining up with TRBD1. The sample consisted of naive CD8+ T cells sorted from blood. This receptor was identified in a man under 40 in good health. In DNA, the CDR3 is TGTGCCAGCAGCTCAACAGGGGGCCCAGATACGCAGTATTTT. Protein: CASSSTGGPDTQYF.